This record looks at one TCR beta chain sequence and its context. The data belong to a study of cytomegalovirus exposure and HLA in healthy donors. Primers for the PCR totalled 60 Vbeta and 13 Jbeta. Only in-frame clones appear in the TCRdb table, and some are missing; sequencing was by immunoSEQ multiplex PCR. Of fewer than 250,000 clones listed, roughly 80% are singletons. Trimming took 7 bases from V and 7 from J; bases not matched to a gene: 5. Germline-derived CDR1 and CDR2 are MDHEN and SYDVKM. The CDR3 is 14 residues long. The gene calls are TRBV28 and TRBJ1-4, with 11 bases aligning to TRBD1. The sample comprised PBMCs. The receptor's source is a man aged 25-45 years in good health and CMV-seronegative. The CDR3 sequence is CASKSGTGGEKLFF. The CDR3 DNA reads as TGTGCCAGCAAATCCGGGACAGGGGGTGAAAAACTGTTTTTT.